This entry lists 22 T cell receptor beta chains sequenced from one sample in a study of response to subunit inactivated influenza vaccine. TCRdb reprocessed the RT-PCR reads via MiXCR and lists one record per CDR3 protein. The repertoire holds about 570,000 distinct CDR3 sequences, about 10% seen once, with approximately 10% in the top ten. The source was PBMCs from blood, collected on the day of vaccination. All receptors come from a man over 45 who received an inactivated influenza vaccine.

This clonotype was counted many times. This sequence joins TRBV12-3 or TRBV12-4 and TRBJ2-5; D is uncertain. The V and J ends lost 3 bases and 2 bases respectively, with 13 bases between them. This CDR3 is 15 amino acids long. CDR3 coding DNA: TGTGCCAGCAGTTTCGGTCTGTCCATTCAAGAGACCCAGTACTTC. This sequence encodes CASSFGLSIQETQYF.

This clonotype was detected only a few times. A read error may produce the germline difference seen at one junction end. The rearrangement uses TRBV7-2 and TRBJ2-1; no clear D gene. Per germline, CDR1 SGHTA and CDR2 FQGNSA. This CDR3 contains 15 residues. CDR3 nucleotide sequence: TGTGCCAGCAGACCCGGCGTTGGGTCCTATAATGAGCAGTTCTTC. Amino acids: CASRPGVGSYNEQFF.

This clonotype was seen a few times. V gene TRBV28 combines with J gene TRBJ1-2; the D gene is possibly TRBD1 (6 bases). Per the germline V gene, CDR1 is MDHEN and CDR2 is SYDVKM. This CDR3 has 16 amino acids. V gave up 2 bases and J gave up 4 bases, with 17 bases separating them. The CDR3, as DNA: TGTGCCAGCAGTTTAGGGGCACAGGGTTTGGGCTATGGCTACACCTTC. Protein: CASSLGAQGLGYGYTF.

The chain is built from TRBV7-2 and TRBJ2-5, with D tentatively TRBD1 (5 bases). Trimming pared 5 bases from V and 10 bases from J, leaving 17 bases between. The CDR3 covers 13 residues. Germline CDR1 reads SGHTA; CDR2 reads FQGNSA. The CDR3 spells CASSERGLRDQYF. The CDR3 DNA reads as TGTGCCAGCAGCGAAAGGGGTCTAAGGGACCAGTACTTC.

The table lists this clonotype with a few counts. The chain links TRBV12-3 or TRBV12-4 to TRBJ2-2; TRBD1 matches at 11 bases. Trimming removed 5 bases from V and 5 bases from J; junction bases left unmatched: 10. The CDR3 contains 17 residues. CDR3 sequence (DNA): TGTGCCAGCAGTCGGGACAGGGGGGGATCCGGGACCGGGGAGCTGTTTTTT. Amino acids: CASSRDRGGSGTGELFF.

This clonotype was counted only a few times. The genes are TRBV11-1 and TRBJ1-1; D unresolved. The CDR3 has 14 residues. Per germline, CDR1 SGHAT and CDR2 FQDESV (reference sequence). With 3 bases removed from V and 3 bases from J, the gap between germline ends came to 11 bases. The CDR3 is CASSLGSRYTEAFF. CDR3 nucleotide sequence: TGTGCCAGCAGCTTGGGGAGTCGGTACACTGAAGCTTTCTTT.

This clonotype has more than one count but fewer than ten. This chain joins TRBV6-1 and TRBJ2-7, with TRBD1 identical over 9 bases. The CDR3 extends over 15 amino acids. Trimming took 6 bases from V and 6 from J; bases not matched to a gene: 12. Germline V gene data show CDR1 as MNHNS and CDR2 as SASEGT. This chain's CDR3 is CASSQPGQGSFEQYF. CDR3 sequence (DNA): TGTGCCAGCAGCCAGCCGGGACAGGGAAGTTTCGAGCAGTACTTC.

The sample holds a few counts of this clonotype. The J gene is TRBJ2-1, the V gene TRBV5-1; no firm D call. V was clipped by 2 bases and J by 8 bases, with 17 bases between them. The germline CDR1 and CDR2 sequences are SGHRS and YFSETQ. The CDR3 consists of 15 residues. The CDR3: CASSFDSSAGYEQFF. The CDR3 coding sequence is TGCGCCAGCAGCTTTGACTCCTCGGCAGGCTATGAGCAGTTCTTC.

This clonotype was counted only a few times. The rearrangement links TRBV5-1 to TRBJ1-3, with D possibly being TRBD1 (5 bases). This CDR3 region has 16 residues. Looked up from germline, CDR1 is SGHRS and CDR2 is YFSETQ. Trimming stripped 0 bases from V and 0 bases from J, with 10 bases between. The CDR3 sequence: CASSLAGGVSGNTIYF. As DNA, the CDR3 is TGCGCCAGCAGCTTGGCCGGAGGGGTCTCTGGAAACACCATATATTTT.

The rearrangement uses TRBV5-1 and TRBJ2-1, with a tentative D call TRBD2 (5 bases). CDR1 and CDR2 from the germline V gene are SGHRS and YFSETQ. Trimming removed 4 bases from V and 10 bases from J, with 21 bases in between. The CDR3 is made up of 15 amino acids. The CDR3 bases are TGCGCCAGCAGCCCAGACGCGGGTCGGCCATGGGAGCAGTTCTTC. Translated: CASSPDAGRPWEQFF.

This clonotype was found many times. This chain joins TRBV5-1 and TRBJ2-7; D uncertain. The CDR3 totals 16 residues. Germline CDR1 reads SGHRS; CDR2 reads YFSETQ. V lost 0 bases, J lost 1 base, and 14 bases lay in between. The CDR3 sequence: CASSLVPGEPSYEQYF. CDR3 DNA sequence: TGCGCCAGCAGCTTGGTGCCTGGGGAACCTTCCTACGAGCAGTACTTC. The full variable domain, with the rest looked up from reference TRBV5-1 and TRBJ2-7, is KAGVTQTPRYLIKTRGQQVTLSCSPISGHRSVSWYQQTPGQGLQFLFEYFSETQRNKGNFPGRFSGRQFSNSRSEMNVSTLELGDSALYLCASSLVPGEPSYEQYFGPGTRLTVT.

In DNA, the CDR3 is TGCGCCAGCAGCCAAGGACGTGACACCAACTCACCCCTCCACTTT. Protein product: CASSQGRDTNSPLHF. V usage is TRBV4-3 and J usage is TRBJ1-6; no firm D call. CDR1 and CDR2 (germline): LGHNA, YSLEER. The CDR3 consists of 15 residues. V was cut by 1 base and J by 10 bases, with 14 bases left in between.

CDR3 nucleotide sequence: TGCGCCAGCAGCCAAGACCCTATTAAATCTGACTATGGCTACACCTTC. Amino acid sequence: CASSQDPIKSDYGYTF. This chain uses TRBV4-3 with TRBJ1-2; D is unclear. Deletions cut 0 bases from V and 3 bases from J, with 14 bases between. Germline V gene lookup returns CDR1 LGHNA and CDR2 YSLEER. The CDR3 extends over 16 amino acids.

In this sample, this clonotype turned up a few times. This chain links TRBV7-9 with TRBJ2-2; TRBD2 matches 11 bases. The CDR3 sequence is 15 residues long. The germline gives CDR1 SEHNR, CDR2 FQNEAQ (reference sequence). V shed 4 bases and J 3 bases; nucleotides not matched to a gene: 1. The CDR3 reads CASSWGLADTGELFF. The CDR3 DNA reads as TGTGCCAGCAGCTGGGGACTAGCGGACACCGGGGAGCTGTTTTTT.

This clonotype was seen only a few times. This sequence joins TRBV2 and TRBJ2-7; D uncertain. The V gene lost 1 base and the J gene lost 3 bases, with 10 bases spanning the gap. The CDR3 consists of 14 residues. Germline V CDR1 and CDR2: SNHLY, FYNNEI. The CDR3 sequence is CASSEGSLNYEQYF. CDR3 bases: TGTGCCAGCAGTGAAGGCAGTCTGAACTACGAGCAGTACTTC.

The V call is TRBV11-2, the J call TRBJ2-7; TRBD2 agrees at 7 bases. V lost 2 bases to trimming and J lost 4 bases; unmatched junction nucleotides: 11. The length of the CDR3 is 16 residues. CDR1 is SGHAT, CDR2 FQNNGV, per germline. For the CDR3, the DNA is TGTGCCAGCAGCTTATTTGGGCGGGGAGGGCTGTACGAGCAGTACTTC. Protein sequence: CASSLFGRGGLYEQYF.

This rearrangement joins TRBV27 to TRBJ1-6; TRBD1 might be the D (5 bases). The CDR3 covers 14 residues. CDR1 MNHEY and CDR2 SMNVEV come from the germline V gene (reference sequence). Trimming pared 6 bases from V and 4 bases from J, leaving 10 bases between. The CDR3 sequence: CASSLREYNSPLHF. The CDR3 DNA reads as TGTGCCAGCAGCCTCAGGGAGTATAATTCACCCCTCCACTTT.

This clonotype has just a few counts. The J gene is TRBJ1-6, the V gene TRBV14; D ambiguous. Trimming took 0 bases from V and 9 from J, leaving 9 bases between them. Germline CDR1 is SGHDN and CDR2 is FVKESK. This CDR3 has 14 amino acids. The CDR3: CASSQDIIGSPLHF. CDR3 in DNA: TGTGCCAGCAGCCAAGATATCATAGGTTCACCCCTCCACTTT.

This clonotype was counted only a few times. The V and J genes are TRBV11-1 and TRBJ2-6, with D perhaps matching TRBD1 (5 bases). This CDR3 spans 18 amino acids. Trimming left V 5 bases short and J 1 base short, with 18 bases between. Germline assignment: CDR1 SGHAT and CDR2 FQDESV (reference sequence). CDR3 in amino acids: CASSRNAKGPSGANVLTF. The DNA of the CDR3 is TGTGCCAGCAGCCGAAACGCAAAGGGGCCTTCTGGGGCCAACGTCCTGACTTTC. Full variable domain (outside the CDR3, taken from reference TRBV11-1 and TRBJ2-6): EAEVAQSPRYKITEKSQAVAFWCDPISGHATLYWYRQILGQGPELLVQFQDESVVDDSQLPKDRFSAERLKGVDSTLKIQPAELGDSAMYLCASSRNAKGPSGANVLTFGAGSRLTVL.

CDR3 sequence (DNA): TGCGCCAGCAGTGAACAGGGGGCTTACGACTACGAGCAGTACTTC. Amino acids: CASSEQGAYDYEQYF. V usage is TRBV10-2 and J usage is TRBJ2-7; 9 positions agree with TRBD1. Germline V gene sequence: CDR1 WSHSY, CDR2 SAAADI. Germline trimming cut 3 bases from V and 3 bases from J; bases unmatched to any gene: 6. CDR3 size: 15 residues.

There are many counts of this clonotype. V is TRBV18 and J is TRBJ1-2; possibly TRBD1 for D (6 bases). Germline V gene sequence: CDR1 KGHSH, CDR2 LQKENI. This CDR3 spans 15 amino acids. V lost 5 bases and J 2 bases, leaving 15 bases between the germline ends. The CDR3 loop is CASSSQGTVNYGYTF. The CDR3 nucleotides read TGTGCCAGCTCATCGCAGGGGACGGTAAACTATGGCTACACCTTC.

This clonotype has only a few counts. V and J are TRBV28 and TRBJ2-1, with TRBD2 matching 11 bases. This CDR3 is 21 amino acids long. CDR1 and CDR2 from the germline V gene are MDHEN and SYDVKM. The J segment lost 1 base and the V segment lost 5 bases, leaving 19 bases of the junction unmatched. CDR3 sequence (DNA): TGTGCCAGCAGTCTCCCCGCGGCGGGCCTAGCGGGAGGAGGGTCCTACAATGAGCAGTTCTTC. This codes for CASSLPAAGLAGGGSYNEQFF.